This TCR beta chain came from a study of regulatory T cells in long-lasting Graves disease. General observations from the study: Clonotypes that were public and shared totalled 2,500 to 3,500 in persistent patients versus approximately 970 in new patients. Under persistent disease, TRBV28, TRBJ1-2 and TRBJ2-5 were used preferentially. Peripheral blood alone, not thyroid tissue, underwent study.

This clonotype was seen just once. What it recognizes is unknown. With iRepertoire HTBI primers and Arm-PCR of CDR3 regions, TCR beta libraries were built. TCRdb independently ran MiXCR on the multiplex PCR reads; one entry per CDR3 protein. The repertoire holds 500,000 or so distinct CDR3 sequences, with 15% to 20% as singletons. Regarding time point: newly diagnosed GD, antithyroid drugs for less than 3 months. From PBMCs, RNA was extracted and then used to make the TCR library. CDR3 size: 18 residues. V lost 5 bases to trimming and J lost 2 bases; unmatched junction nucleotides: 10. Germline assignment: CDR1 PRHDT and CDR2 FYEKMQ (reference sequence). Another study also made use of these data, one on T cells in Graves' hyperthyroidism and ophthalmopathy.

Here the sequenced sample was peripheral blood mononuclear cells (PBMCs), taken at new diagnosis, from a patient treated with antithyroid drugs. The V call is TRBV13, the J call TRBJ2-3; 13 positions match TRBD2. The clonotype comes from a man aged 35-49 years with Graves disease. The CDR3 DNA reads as TGTGCCAGCAGCCTCAATCCGGGACTAGCGGGGTACACAGATACGCAGTATTTT. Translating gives CASSLNPGLAGYTDTQYF.